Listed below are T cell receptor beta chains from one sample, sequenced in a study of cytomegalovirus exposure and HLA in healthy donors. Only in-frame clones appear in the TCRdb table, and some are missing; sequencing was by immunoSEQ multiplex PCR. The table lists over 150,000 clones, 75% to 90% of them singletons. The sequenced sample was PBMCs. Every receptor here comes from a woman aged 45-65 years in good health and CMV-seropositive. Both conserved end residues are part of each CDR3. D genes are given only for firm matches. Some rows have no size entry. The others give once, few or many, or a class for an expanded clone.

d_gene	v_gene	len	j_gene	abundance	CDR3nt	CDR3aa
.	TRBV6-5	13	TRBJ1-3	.	TGTGCCAGCAGACAGGGAACTGGAAACACCATATATTTT	CASRQGTGNTIYF
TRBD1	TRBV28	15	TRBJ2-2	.	TGTGCCAGCAGACAAGACAGGGGCGGGACCGGGGAGCTGTTTTTT	CASRQDRGGTGELFF
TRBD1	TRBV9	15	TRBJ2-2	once	TGTGCCAGCACCCCGGGGACAGGGGGATCCGGGGAGCTGTTTTTT	CASTPGTGGSGELFF
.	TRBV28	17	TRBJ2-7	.	TGTGCCAGCAGTTCCCCTCTGGGGAGGCTTAGCTCCTACGAGCAGTACTTC	CASSSPLGRLSSYEQYF
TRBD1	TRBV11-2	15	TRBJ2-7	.	TGTGCCAGCAGCTTAGGGGGGACAGGAAAAGGAGAGCAGTACTTC	CASSLGGTGKGEQYF
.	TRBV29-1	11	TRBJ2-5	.	TGCAGCGCTTGGTCCGGGGAGACCCAGTACTTC	CSAWSGETQYF
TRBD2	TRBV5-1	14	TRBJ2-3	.	TGCGCCAGCAGCCTTCCGGGGGGAGGTGATACGCAGTATTTT	CASSLPGGGDTQYF
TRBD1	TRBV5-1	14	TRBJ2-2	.	TGCGCCAGCAGCGAGGGACAGCACACCGGGGAGCTGTTTTTT	CASSEGQHTGELFF
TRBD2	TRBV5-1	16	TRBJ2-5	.	TGCGCCAGCAGCATGACTAGCGGGAGTGGGCAAGAGACCCAGTACTTC	CASSMTSGSGQETQYF
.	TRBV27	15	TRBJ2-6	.	TGTGCCAGCGGGGGGGCAAGTTCTGGGGCCAACGTCCTGACTTTC	CASGGASSGANVLTF
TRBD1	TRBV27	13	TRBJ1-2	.	TGTGCCAGCAGCCTCGACAGGGGTGGAGGCTACACCTTC	CASSLDRGGGYTF
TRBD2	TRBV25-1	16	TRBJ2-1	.	TGTGCCAGCAGTGACCTAGCGGGGAGCTCCTACAATGAGCAGTTCTTC	CASSDLAGSSYNEQFF
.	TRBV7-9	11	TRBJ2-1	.	TGTGCCAGCAGGGGGGCTAGCCGGCAGTTCTTC	CASRGASRQFF
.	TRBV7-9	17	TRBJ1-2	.	TGTGCCAGCAGCTTAGGAGTAGGGGACAACTATGACTATGGCTACACCTTC	CASSLGVGDNYDYGYTF
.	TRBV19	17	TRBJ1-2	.	TGTGCCAGTAGTGCCTCCGGGTCACAAAGGAACTATGTAAGCTACACCTTC	CASSASGSQRNYVSYTF
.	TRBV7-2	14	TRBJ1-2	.	TGTGCCAGCAGCCTTTCGTATCAGAACTATGGCTACACCTTC	CASSLSYQNYGYTF
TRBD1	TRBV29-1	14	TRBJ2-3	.	TGCAGCGTTGAGGGACAGGTGCCTTTGGATACGCAGTATTTT	CSVEGQVPLDTQYF
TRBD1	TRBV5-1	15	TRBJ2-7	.	TGCGCCAGCAGTTTTGGGGGCTTCACAGGGGCCGAGCAGTACTTC	CASSFGGFTGAEQYF
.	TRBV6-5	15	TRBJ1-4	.	TGTGCCAGCAGTTTAACACCCGCAACTAATGAAAAACTGTTTTTT	CASSLTPATNEKLFF
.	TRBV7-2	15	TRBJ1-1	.	TGTGCCAGCAGCTTATTTGCCACAGAGAACACTGAAGCTTTCTTT	CASSLFATENTEAFF
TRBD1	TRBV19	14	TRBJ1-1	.	TGTGCCAGTACATGGGACAGGGCGAACACTGAAGCTTTCTTT	CASTWDRANTEAFF
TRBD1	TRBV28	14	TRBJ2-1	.	TGTGCCAGCAGTGCCCCGGGACAGGGCATGGAGCAGTTCTTC	CASSAPGQGMEQFF
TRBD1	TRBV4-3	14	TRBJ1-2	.	TGCGCCAGCAGCCACAGGACAGGGGACTATGGCTACACCTTC	CASSHRTGDYGYTF
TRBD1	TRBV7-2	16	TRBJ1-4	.	TGTGCCAGCAGCCTCTCTGGGACAGCCCCTAATGAAAAACTGTTTTTT	CASSLSGTAPNEKLFF
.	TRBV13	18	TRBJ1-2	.	TGTGCCAGCAGCTTGGGTATCAGGACGGAGGTCCTTGCCTATGGCTACACCTTC	CASSLGIRTEVLAYGYTF
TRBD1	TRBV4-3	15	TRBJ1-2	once	TGCGCCAGCAGCCAAGATCGGACAGGGAACTATGGCTACACCTTC	CASSQDRTGNYGYTF
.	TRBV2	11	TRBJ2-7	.	TGTGCCAGCCACAGGGAATACGAGCAGTACTTC	CASHREYEQYF
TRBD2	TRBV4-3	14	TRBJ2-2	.	TGCACCAGCAGCCGTCTAGCGGGGTTCGAGGAGCTGTTTTTT	CTSSRLAGFEELFF
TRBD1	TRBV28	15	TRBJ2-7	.	TGTGCCAGCAGCCCGACCGGGACAGGGGCCGACGAGCAGTACTTC	CASSPTGTGADEQYF
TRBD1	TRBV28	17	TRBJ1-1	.	TGTGCCAGCAGTTTGAGGGACAGGGGTGTGAAAAGTGCTGAAGCTTTCTTT	CASSLRDRGVKSAEAFF
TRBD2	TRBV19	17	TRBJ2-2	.	TGTGCCAGTAGTATAGATCGACTAGCGGGAGAAGCCGGGGAGCTGTTTTTT	CASSIDRLAGEAGELFF
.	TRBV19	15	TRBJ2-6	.	TGTGCCAGTAGGGATCAGGGCTCTGGGGCCAACGTCCTGACTTTC	CASRDQGSGANVLTF
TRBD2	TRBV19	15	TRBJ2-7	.	TGTGCCAGTAGCGGGGGACTAGCCTCCCCCTACGAGCAGTACTTC	CASSGGLASPYEQYF
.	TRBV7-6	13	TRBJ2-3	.	TGTGCCAGCAGCCGGACTAGCACAGATACGCAGTATTTT	CASSRTSTDTQYF
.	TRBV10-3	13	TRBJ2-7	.	TGTGCCACCCGGGATTTTCAAAACTACGAGCAGTACTTC	CATRDFQNYEQYF
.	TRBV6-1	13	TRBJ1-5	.	TGTGCCAGCAGTGTCCAGAGCAATCAGCCCCAGCATTTT	CASSVQSNQPQHF
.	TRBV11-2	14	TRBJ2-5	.	TGTGCCAGCAGCTCCACAGGGAACCAAGAGACCCAGTACTTC	CASSSTGNQETQYF